Presented here are 7 T cell receptor beta chains from one specimen sequenced in a study of T cells in Graves' hyperthyroidism and ophthalmopathy. Amplification targeted TCR beta CDR3 regions from RNA transcripts. Initially, a first-round RT-PCR of the TCR CDR3 employed the HTBI primer set. TCRdb reprocessed the multiplex PCR reads with MiXCR, giving one entry per CDR3 protein. The sample shows some 560,000 distinct CDR3 sequences, 14% of them seen only once. Input material: blood. All receptors come from a woman aged 40 to 50 with Graves' hyperthyroidism.

V usage is TRBV6-1 and J usage is TRBJ1-5; no clear D. CDR3 length: 16 residues. The germline CDR1 and CDR2 sequences are MNHNS and SASEGT. V dropped 7 bases and J dropped 1 base, with 17 bases sitting between them. DNA of the CDR3: TGTGCCAGCATCGAAGGTCGGGGTTTCAGCAATCAGCCCCAGCATTTT. This translates into CASIEGRGFSNQPQHF.

The CDR3 here is CSAFRDSQMTSTDTQYF. DNA for the CDR3: TGCAGTGCTTTCCGGGACAGTCAAATGACTAGCACAGATACGCAGTATTTT. The chain uses TRBV20-1 and TRBJ2-3; 7 nucleotides align to TRBD1. The CDR3 is made up of 17 amino acids. The ends lost 5 bases at V and 0 bases at J; junction bases unmatched: 14. The V gene's germline CDR1 is DFQATT and CDR2 SNEGSKA (reference sequence).

The chain joins TRBV6-1 to TRBJ2-7; 8 bases agree with TRBD1. Trimming removed 6 bases from V and 2 bases from J; junction bases left unmatched: 9. This CDR3 contains 15 residues. Germline lookup yields CDR1 MNHNS and CDR2 SASEGT. The CDR3: CASSGGLTGAYEQYF. CDR3 in DNA: TGTGCCAGCAGCGGGGGCTTGACAGGGGCCTACGAGCAGTACTTC.

This chain links TRBV7-8 with TRBJ1-4, with D maybe TRBD1 (5 bases). This CDR3 is 13 amino acids long. Germline CDR1 reads SGHVS; CDR2 reads FQNEAQ. Deletions cut 3 bases from V and 5 bases from J, with 7 bases between. The chain's CDR3 is CASSFDSNEKLFF. In DNA form, the CDR3 reads TGTGCCAGCAGCTTTGACAGCAATGAAAAACTGTTTTTT.

This clonotype showed up many times. The chain combines TRBV7-9 with TRBJ1-1; the D is unclear. V shed 5 bases and J shed 0 bases, with 10 bases lying between them. The CDR3 has 14 amino acids. The germline gives CDR1 SEHNR, CDR2 FQNEAQ (reference sequence). This CDR3 reads CASSLRTLNTEAFF. In DNA form, the CDR3 reads TGTGCCAGCAGCCTCCGCACCTTGAACACTGAAGCTTTCTTT.

This clonotype was detected ten times or more. The chain combines TRBV10-2 with TRBJ2-2; 10 nucleotides line up with TRBD1. The germline gives CDR1 WSHSY, CDR2 SAAADI. Germline trimming cut 2 bases from V and 4 bases from J; bases unmatched to any gene: 13. There are 19 residues in the CDR3. CDR3 DNA: TGCGCCAGCAGTGAGCCCCTAAGCGGGACAGGGGAGAGCACCGGGGAGCTGTTTTTT. This encodes CASSEPLSGTGESTGELFF.

The V call is TRBV19, the J call TRBJ2-7, with 7 bases that match TRBD1. Trimming at V came to 4 bases and at J to 1 base, leaving 4 bases not matched to a gene. Germline V gene lookup returns CDR1 LNHDA and CDR2 SQIVND (reference sequence). The CDR3 contains 14 residues. The CDR3 loop reads CASSTGGRSYEQYF. The CDR3, as DNA: TGTGCCAGTAGTACAGGGGGTCGTTCCTACGAGCAGTACTTC.